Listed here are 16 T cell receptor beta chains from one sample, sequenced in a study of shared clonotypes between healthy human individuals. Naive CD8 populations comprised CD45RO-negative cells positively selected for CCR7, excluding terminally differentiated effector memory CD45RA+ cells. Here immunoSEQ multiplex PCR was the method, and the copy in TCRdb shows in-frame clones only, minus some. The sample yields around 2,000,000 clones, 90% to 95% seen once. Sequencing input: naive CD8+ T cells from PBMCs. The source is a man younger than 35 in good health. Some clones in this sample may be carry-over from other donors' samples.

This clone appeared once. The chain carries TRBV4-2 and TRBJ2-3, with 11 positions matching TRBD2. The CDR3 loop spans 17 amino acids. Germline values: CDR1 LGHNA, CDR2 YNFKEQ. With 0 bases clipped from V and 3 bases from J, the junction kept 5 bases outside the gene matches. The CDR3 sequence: CASSQESSGRRTDTQYF. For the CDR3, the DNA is TGTGCCAGCAGCCAAGAGTCTAGCGGGAGGCGAACAGATACGCAGTATTTT.

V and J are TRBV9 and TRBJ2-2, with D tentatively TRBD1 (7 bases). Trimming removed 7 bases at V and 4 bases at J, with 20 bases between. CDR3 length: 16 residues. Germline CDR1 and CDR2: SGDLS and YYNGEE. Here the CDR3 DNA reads TGTGCCAGCGGGCCCAGTGGGACAGCGGGCACCGGGGAGCTGTTTTTT. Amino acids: CASGPSGTAGTGELFF.

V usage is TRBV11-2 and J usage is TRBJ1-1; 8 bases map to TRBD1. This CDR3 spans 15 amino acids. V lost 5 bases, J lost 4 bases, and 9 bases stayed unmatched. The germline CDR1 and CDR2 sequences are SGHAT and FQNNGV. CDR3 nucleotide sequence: TGTGCCAGCAGCGTATACAGGGGGGGAGGCACTGAAGCTTTCTTT. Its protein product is CASSVYRGGGTEAFF.

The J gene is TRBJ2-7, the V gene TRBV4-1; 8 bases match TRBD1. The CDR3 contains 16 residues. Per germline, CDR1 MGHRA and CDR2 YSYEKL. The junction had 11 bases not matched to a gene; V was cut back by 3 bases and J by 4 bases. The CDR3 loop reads CASSHPRQGSVYEQYF. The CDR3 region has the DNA TGCGCCAGCAGCCACCCCAGACAGGGGAGTGTATACGAGCAGTACTTC.

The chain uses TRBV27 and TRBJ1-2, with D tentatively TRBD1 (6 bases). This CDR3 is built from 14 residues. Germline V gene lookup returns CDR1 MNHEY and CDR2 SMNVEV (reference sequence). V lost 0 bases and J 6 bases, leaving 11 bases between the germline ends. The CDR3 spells CASSLSGGRDGYTF. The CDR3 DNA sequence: TGTGCCAGCAGTTTATCTGGGGGGCGGGATGGCTACACCTTC.

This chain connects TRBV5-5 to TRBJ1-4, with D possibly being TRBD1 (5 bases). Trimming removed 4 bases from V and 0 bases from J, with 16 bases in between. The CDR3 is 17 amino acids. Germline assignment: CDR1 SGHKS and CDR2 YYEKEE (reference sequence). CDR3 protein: CASSAWGTAATNEKLFF. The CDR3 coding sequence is TGTGCCAGCAGCGCCTGGGGCACGGCGGCAACTAATGAAAAACTGTTTTTT.

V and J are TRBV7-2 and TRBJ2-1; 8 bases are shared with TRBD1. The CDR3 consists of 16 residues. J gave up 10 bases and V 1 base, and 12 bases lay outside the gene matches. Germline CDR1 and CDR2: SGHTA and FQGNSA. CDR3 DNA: TGTGCCAGCAGCTTAGAGTACGGCCAGGGGGCCCGGGAGCAGTTCTTC. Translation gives CASSLEYGQGAREQFF.

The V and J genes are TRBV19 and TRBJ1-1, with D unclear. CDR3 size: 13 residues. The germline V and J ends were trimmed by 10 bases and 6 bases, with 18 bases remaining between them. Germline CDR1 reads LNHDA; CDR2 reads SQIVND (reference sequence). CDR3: CATSPERVSEAFF. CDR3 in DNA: TGTGCCACCTCCCCAGAGCGGGTCTCTGAAGCTTTCTTT. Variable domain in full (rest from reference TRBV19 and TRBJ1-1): DGGITQSPKYLFRKEGQNVTLSCEQNLNHDAMYWYRQDPGQGLRLIYYSQIVNDFQKGDIAEGYSVSREKKESFPLTVTSAQKNPTAFYLCATSPERVSEAFFGQGTRLTVV.

The CDR3 here is CASSTWTSGSLSYEQYF. CDR3 nucleotide sequence: TGTGCCAGCAGTACATGGACTAGCGGGAGTCTTTCCTACGAGCAGTACTTC. The chain has TRBV28 and TRBJ2-7; 13 positions match TRBD2. CDR3 size: 17 residues. V gave up 5 bases and J gave up 1 base; unmatched junction bases: 8. CDR1 and CDR2 from the germline V gene are MDHEN and SYDVKM.

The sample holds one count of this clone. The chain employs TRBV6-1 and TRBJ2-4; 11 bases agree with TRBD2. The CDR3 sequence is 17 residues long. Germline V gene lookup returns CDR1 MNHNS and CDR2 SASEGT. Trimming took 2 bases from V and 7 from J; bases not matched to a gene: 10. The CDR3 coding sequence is TGTGCCAGCAGTGAACCGGCTAGCGGGAGGCTCTTCAACATTCAGTACTTC. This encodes CASSEPASGRLFNIQYF.

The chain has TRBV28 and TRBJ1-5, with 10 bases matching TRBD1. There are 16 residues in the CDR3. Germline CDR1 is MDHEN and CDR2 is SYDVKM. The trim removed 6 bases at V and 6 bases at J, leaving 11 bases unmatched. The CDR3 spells CASRKLRDRGGQPQHF. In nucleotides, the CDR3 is TGTGCCAGCAGGAAGCTCCGGGACAGGGGCGGTCAGCCCCAGCATTTT. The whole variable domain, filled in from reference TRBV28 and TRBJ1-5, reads DVKVTQSSRYLVKRTGEKVFLECVQDMDHENMFWYRQDPGLGLRLIYFSYDVKMKEKGDIPEGYSVSREKKERFSLILESASTNQTSMYLCASRKLRDRGGQPQHFGDGTRLSIL.

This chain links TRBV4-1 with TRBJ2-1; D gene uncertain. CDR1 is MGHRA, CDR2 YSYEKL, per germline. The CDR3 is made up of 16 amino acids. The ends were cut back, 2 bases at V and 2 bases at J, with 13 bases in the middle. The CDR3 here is CASSQSKAGAYNEQFF. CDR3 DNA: TGCGCCAGCAGCCAATCCAAGGCCGGAGCCTACAATGAGCAGTTCTTC.

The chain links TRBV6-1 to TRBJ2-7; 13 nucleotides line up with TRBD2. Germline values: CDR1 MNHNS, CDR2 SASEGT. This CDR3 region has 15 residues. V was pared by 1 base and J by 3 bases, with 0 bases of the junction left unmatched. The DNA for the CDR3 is TGTGCCAGCAGTGAAGGGACTAGCGGGGGCTACGAGCAGTACTTC. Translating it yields CASSEGTSGGYEQYF.

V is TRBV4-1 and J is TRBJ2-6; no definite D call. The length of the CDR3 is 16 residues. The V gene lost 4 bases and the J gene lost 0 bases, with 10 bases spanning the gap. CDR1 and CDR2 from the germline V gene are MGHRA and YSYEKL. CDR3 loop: CASSPFQVSGANVLTF. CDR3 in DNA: TGCGCCAGCAGCCCATTCCAGGTCTCTGGGGCCAACGTCCTGACTTTC.

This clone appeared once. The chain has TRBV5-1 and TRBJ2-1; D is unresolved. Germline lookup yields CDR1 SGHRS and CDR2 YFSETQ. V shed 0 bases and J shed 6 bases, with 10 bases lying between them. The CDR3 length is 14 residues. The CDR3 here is CASSLESRSNEQFF. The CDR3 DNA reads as TGCGCCAGCAGCTTGGAGTCCCGTAGCAATGAGCAGTTCTTC.

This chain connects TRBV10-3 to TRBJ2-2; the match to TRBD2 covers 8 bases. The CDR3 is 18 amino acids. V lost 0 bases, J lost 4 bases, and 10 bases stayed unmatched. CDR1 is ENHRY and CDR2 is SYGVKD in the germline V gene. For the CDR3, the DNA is TGTGCCATCAGTGAGTCTCCGAGCGGGAGCGGTGTCACCGGGGAGCTGTTTTTT. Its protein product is CAISESPSGSGVTGELFF.